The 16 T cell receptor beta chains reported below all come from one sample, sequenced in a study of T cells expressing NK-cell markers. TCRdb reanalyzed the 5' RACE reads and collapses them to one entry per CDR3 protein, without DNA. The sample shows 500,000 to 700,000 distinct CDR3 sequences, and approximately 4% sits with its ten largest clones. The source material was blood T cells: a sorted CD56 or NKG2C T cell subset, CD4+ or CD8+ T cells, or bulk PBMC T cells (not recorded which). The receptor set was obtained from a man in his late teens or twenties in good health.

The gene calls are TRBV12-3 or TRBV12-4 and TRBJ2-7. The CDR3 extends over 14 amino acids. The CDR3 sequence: CASSPSSNHYEQYF.

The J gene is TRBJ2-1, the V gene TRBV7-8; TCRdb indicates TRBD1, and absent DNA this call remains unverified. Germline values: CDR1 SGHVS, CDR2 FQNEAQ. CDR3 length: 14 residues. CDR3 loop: CASSFIGGYNEQFF.

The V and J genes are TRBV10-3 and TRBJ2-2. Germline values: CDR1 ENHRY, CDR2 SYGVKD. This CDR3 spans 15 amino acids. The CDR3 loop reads CAISDGNPNTGELFF.

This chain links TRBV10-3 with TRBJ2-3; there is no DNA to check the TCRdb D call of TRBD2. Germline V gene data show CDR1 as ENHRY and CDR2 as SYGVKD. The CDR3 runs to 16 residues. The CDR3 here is CAISDLVGVGTDTQYF.

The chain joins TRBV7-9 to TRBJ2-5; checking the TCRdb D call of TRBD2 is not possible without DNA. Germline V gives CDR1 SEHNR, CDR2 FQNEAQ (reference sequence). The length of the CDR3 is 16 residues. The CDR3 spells CASSDGLAGLQETQYF.

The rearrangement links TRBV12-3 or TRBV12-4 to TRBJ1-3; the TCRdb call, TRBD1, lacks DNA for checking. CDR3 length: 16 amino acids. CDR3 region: CASTITGRISGNTIYF.

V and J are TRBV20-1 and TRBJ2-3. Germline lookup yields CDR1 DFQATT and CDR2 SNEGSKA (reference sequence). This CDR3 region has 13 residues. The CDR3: CSASRVLGDTQYF.

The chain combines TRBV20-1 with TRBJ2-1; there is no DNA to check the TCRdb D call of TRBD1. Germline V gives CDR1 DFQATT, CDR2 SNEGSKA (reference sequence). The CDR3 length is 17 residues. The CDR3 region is CSARDPGGSHSYNEQFF.

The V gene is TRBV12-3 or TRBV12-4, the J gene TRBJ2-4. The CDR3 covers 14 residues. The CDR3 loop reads CASSPGGSKNIQYF.

CDR3 sequence: CSVESGAMGGYTF. V is TRBV29-1 and J is TRBJ1-2. The germline CDR1 and CDR2 sequences are SQVTM and ANQGSEA. The CDR3 totals 13 residues.

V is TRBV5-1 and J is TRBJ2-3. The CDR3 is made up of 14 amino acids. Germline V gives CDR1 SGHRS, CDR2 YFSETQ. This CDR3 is CASSFGGIGDTQYF.

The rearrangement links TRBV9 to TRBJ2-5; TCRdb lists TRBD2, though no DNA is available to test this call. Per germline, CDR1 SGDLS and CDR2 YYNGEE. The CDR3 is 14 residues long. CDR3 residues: CASSPSPSAETQYF.

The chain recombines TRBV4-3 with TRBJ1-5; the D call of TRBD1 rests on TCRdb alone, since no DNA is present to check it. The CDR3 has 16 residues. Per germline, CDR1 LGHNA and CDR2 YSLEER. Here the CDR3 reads CASSLRTDLSNQPQHF.

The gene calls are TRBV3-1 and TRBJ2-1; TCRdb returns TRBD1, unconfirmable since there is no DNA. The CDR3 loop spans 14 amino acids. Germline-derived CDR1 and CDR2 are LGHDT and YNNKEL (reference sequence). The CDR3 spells CASSRREGANEQFF.

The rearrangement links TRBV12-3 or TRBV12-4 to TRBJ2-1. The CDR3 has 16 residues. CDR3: CASSEPVGGSYNEQFF.

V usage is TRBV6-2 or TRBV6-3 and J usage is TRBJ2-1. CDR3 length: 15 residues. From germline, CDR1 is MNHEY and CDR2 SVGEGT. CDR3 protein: CASRTRPSTYNEQFF.